One sample yielded the 28 T cell receptor beta chains listed below, sequenced in a study of beta chain features in type 1 diabetes. Regarding the study as a whole: Shorter TCRB CDR3s, moderately but significantly so, were found in Type 1 diabetes patients in all four CD4+ subsets.

Antigens of these TCRs are unknown. Expressed TCRB transcripts were sequenced because the isolated RNA had all been reverse transcribed beforehand. Clones were sequenced by immunoSEQ multiplex PCR, and TCRdb holds only the in-frame ones, with some missing. This table holds around 97,000 clones, about 26% found once. The source material was central memory CD4+ T cells from blood. The receptors here all came from a woman aged 18-30 years with type 1 diabetes.

The J gene is TRBJ2-2, the V gene TRBV27, with 7 nucleotides matching TRBD1. The CDR3 spans 16 residues. Germline V gene lookup returns CDR1 MNHEY and CDR2 SMNVEV (reference sequence). Trimming at V came to 1 base and at J to 4 bases, leaving 6 bases not matched to a gene. The CDR3 DNA follows: TGTGCCAGCAGTTTATATTTGGGACAGCGCACCGGGGAGCTGTTTTTT. Translated: CASSLYLGQRTGELFF.

This clone was seen a few times. This rearrangement joins TRBV7-2 to TRBJ2-1; 8 nucleotides line up with TRBD2. The length of the CDR3 is 16 residues. Germline assignment: CDR1 SGHTA and CDR2 FQGNSA. V dropped 1 base and J dropped 4; count of bases not matched to a gene: 6. CDR3 region: CASSLVGTRGYNEQFF. In DNA, the CDR3 is TGTGCCAGCAGCTTAGTGGGGACTAGAGGGTACAATGAGCAGTTCTTC.

This clone occurred a few times. The chain uses TRBV6-5 and TRBJ1-2; 7 nucleotides match TRBD1. CDR3 length: 16 residues. J gave up 6 bases and V 0 bases, and 10 bases lay outside the gene matches. Germline CDR1 reads MNHEY; CDR2 reads SVGAGI. CDR3 region: CASSYSPGQSRHGYTF. The DNA for the CDR3 is TGTGCCAGCAGTTACTCACCGGGACAGTCCCGGCATGGCTACACCTTC.

The chain links TRBV11-2 to TRBJ2-1, with 10 nucleotides matching TRBD2. This CDR3 has 16 amino acids. V dropped 4 bases and J dropped 4; count of bases not matched to a gene: 7. The germline V gene has CDR1 SGHAT and CDR2 FQNNGV. The CDR3 sequence: CASSSGTSAVYNEQFF. Here the CDR3 DNA reads TGTGCCAGCAGCTCAGGGACTAGCGCAGTATACAATGAGCAGTTCTTC.

Only a few counts were recorded for this clone. V is TRBV14 and J is TRBJ2-5; 9 positions agree with TRBD2. This CDR3 has 18 amino acids. CDR1 SGHDN and CDR2 FVKESK come from the germline V gene. Germline trimming cut 1 base from V and 2 bases from J; bases unmatched to any gene: 11. This CDR3 reads CASSQGISGRLSQETQYF. In DNA form, the CDR3 reads TGTGCCAGCAGCCAAGGGATTAGCGGGAGACTTTCGCAAGAGACCCAGTACTTC.

The table lists this clone with a few counts. The gene calls are TRBV28 and TRBJ1-5; 9 positions agree with TRBD1. Germline V gene sequence: CDR1 MDHEN, CDR2 SYDVKM. The CDR3 covers 16 residues. CDR3 in DNA: TGTGCGACAAAAACCCTGGGACAGGGAATCAATCAGCCCCAGCATTTT. Its protein product is CATKTLGQGINQPQHF. The full variable domain, rest sourced from reference TRBV28 and TRBJ1-5, is DVKVTQSSRYLVKRTGEKVFLECVQDMDHENMFWYRQDPGLGLRLIYFSYDVKMKEKGDIPEGYSVSREKKERFSLILESASTNQTSMYLCATKTLGQGINQPQHFGDGTRLSIL.

This clone was seen a handful of times. The gene calls are TRBV9 and TRBJ2-7; D is perhaps TRBD2 (5 bases). The germline V gene encodes CDR1 SGDLS and CDR2 YYNGEE. V shed 0 bases and J shed 6 bases, with 7 bases lying between them. This CDR3 has 12 residues. The CDR3 region has the DNA TGTGCCAGCAGCGTAGACGGAGGCGAGCAGTACTTC. It translates to CASSVDGGEQYF.

The chain is built from TRBV28 and TRBJ1-5; the match to TRBD1 covers 7 bases. After removal of 6 bases from V and 0 bases from J, the junction contained 11 bases not matched to a gene. This CDR3 comprises 17 residues. Germline CDR1 MDHEN, CDR2 SYDVKM. The CDR3 DNA reads as TGTGCCAGCAGGCCTCACACTGGGACAGCTAGCAATCAGCCCCAGCATTTT. Encoded protein: CASRPHTGTASNQPQHF.

Details on this clone: At one boundary the junction diverges from the germline segment, which might be a read error. The rearrangement links TRBV7-2 to TRBJ2-4; tentative D call: TRBD2 (5 bases). The CDR3 runs to 13 residues. Germline V gives CDR1 SGHTA, CDR2 FQGNSA. In DNA form, the CDR3 reads TGTGCCAGCAGCTTAAAGATGTCCGGGGTTCAGTGCTTC. It yields the protein CASSLKMSGVQCF.

The chain couples TRBV5-1 to TRBJ2-1; TRBD2 matches 13 bases. V lost 4 bases, J lost 3 bases, and 16 bases stayed unmatched. CDR1 is SGHRS, CDR2 YFSETQ, per germline. The CDR3 covers 20 residues. The CDR3 is CASSKRTSGSSPLDYNEQFF. The CDR3 nucleotides read TGCGCCAGCAGCAAACGGACTAGCGGGAGCTCCCCGTTGGACTACAATGAGCAGTTCTTC.

This clone was counted only a few times. This chain links TRBV7-9 with TRBJ1-5; D perhaps matches TRBD1 (5 bases). The germline V and J ends were trimmed by 1 base and 4 bases, with 8 bases remaining between them. Looked up from germline, CDR1 is SEHNR and CDR2 is FQNEAQ (reference sequence). The CDR3 runs 14 residues. The CDR3 sequence: CASSLGQLNQPQHF. Written as DNA, the CDR3 is TGTGCCAGCAGCTTAGGACAGTTAAATCAGCCCCAGCATTTT.

V usage is TRBV20-1 and J usage is TRBJ1-1; D gene unclear. CDR3 length: 11 amino acids. Trimming shortened V by 6 bases and J by 11 bases, and 16 bases separated the two germline ends. Germline assignment: CDR1 DFQATT and CDR2 SNEGSKA (reference sequence). CDR3 region: CSASAGHQAFF. For the CDR3, the DNA is TGCAGTGCCAGTGCTGGGCACCAGGCTTTCTTT.

The rearrangement uses TRBV19 and TRBJ1-5, with D tentatively TRBD1 (6 bases). This CDR3 has 15 amino acids. Germline V lookup: CDR1 LNHDA, CDR2 SQIVND (reference sequence). V shed 7 bases and J shed 3 bases, with 16 bases lying between them. CDR3 in DNA: TGTGCCAGTACCGGCAATACAGGGTTCAATCAGCCCCAGCATTTT. Its protein is CASTGNTGFNQPQHF.

This clone was recorded a few times. V and J are TRBV7-9 and TRBJ1-1, with D possibly being TRBD1 (5 bases). This CDR3 has 12 residues. V lost 5 bases to trimming and J lost 8 bases, with 12 bases between them. CDR1 is SEHNR, CDR2 FQNEAQ, per germline (reference sequence). CDR3 coding DNA: TGTGCCAGCAGCCCCCAGACAGAAGAAGCTTTCTTT. Translating it yields CASSPQTEEAFF. The full variable domain, in which reference TRBV7-9 and TRBJ1-1 provide the parts outside the CDR3, is DTGVSQNPRHKITKRGQNVTFRCDPISEHNRLYWYRQTLGQGPEFLTYFQNEAQLEKSRLLSDRFSAERPKGSFSTLEIQRTEQGDSAMYLCASSPQTEEAFFGQGTRLTVV.

This sequence joins TRBV10-3 and TRBJ2-7, with 11 bases matching TRBD1. Losses at the gene ends were 10 bases for V and 3 bases for J; bases not matched to a gene: 5. CDR3 length: 13 residues. Germline CDR1 ENHRY, CDR2 SYGVKD. The CDR3 nucleotides are TGTGCCAGCGGACAGGGGGCCGTCTACGAGCAGTACTTC. Protein product: CASGQGAVYEQYF.

The chain employs TRBV5-4 and TRBJ2-1; perhaps TRBD2 as D (6 bases). Germline V gene data show CDR1 as SGHNT and CDR2 as YYREEE (reference sequence). Trimming cost V 4 bases and J 6 bases, with 17 bases left between them. The CDR3 is made up of 15 amino acids. The CDR3 here is CASSLGGYVGNEQFF. The CDR3 bases are TGTGCCAGCAGCCTCGGAGGGTATGTAGGCAATGAGCAGTTCTTC.

This chain links TRBV11-3 with TRBJ2-7; D uncertain. V was shortened by 2 bases and J by 3 bases, with 14 bases between the two germline ends. The CDR3 sequence is 15 residues long. Germline V gene lookup returns CDR1 SGHNT and CDR2 YENEEA. CDR3 amino acids: CASSLYPEPIYEQYF. Here the CDR3 DNA reads TGTGCCAGCAGCTTATATCCCGAGCCGATCTACGAGCAGTACTTC.

J is TRBJ2-1 and V is TRBV6-1, with 11 bases fitting TRBD2. From germline, CDR1 is MNHNS and CDR2 SASEGT. This CDR3 comprises 17 residues. Unmatched junction bases numbered 8, after V lost 0 bases and J lost 7 bases. For the CDR3, the DNA is TGTGCCAGCAGTGAAGCGCTGCTAGCGGGAGGAGCAAATGAGCAGTTCTTC. This sequence encodes CASSEALLAGGANEQFF.

The chain links TRBV5-4 to TRBJ2-3; 8 bases map to TRBD2. The CDR3 is 15 residues long. CDR1 SGHNT and CDR2 YYREEE come from the germline V gene (reference sequence). J was trimmed by 5 bases and V by 3 bases; bases with no gene match: 8. CDR3 bases: TGTGCCAGCAGCTACCGGGAGGGGAAGGAAGATACGCAGTATTTT. Protein product: CASSYREGKEDTQYF.

The rearrangement joins TRBV7-8 to TRBJ2-3, with no clear D. Trimming took off 3 bases at V and 4 bases at J, with 8 bases between the two ends. The CDR3 runs 13 residues. The germline V gene encodes CDR1 SGHVS and CDR2 FQNEAQ. This CDR3 is CASSFRVADTQYF. The CDR3 DNA follows: TGTGCCAGCAGCTTCCGGGTGGCAGATACGCAGTATTTT.

There are a few counts of this clone. The V and J genes are TRBV18 and TRBJ2-7, with 7 positions matching TRBD1. CDR3 length: 13 amino acids. Germline CDR1 is KGHSH and CDR2 is LQKENI. Trimming at V came to 1 base and at J to 7 bases, leaving 4 bases not matched to a gene. The CDR3 is CASSPQGAGEQYF. For the CDR3, the DNA is TGTGCCAGCTCACCACAGGGGGCTGGGGAGCAGTACTTC. The entire variable domain, with the rest obtained from reference TRBV18 and TRBJ2-7, is as follows: NAGVMQNPRHLVRRRGQEARLRCSPMKGHSHVYWYRQLPEEGLKFMVYLQKENIIDESGMPKERFSAEFPKEGPSILRIQQVVRGDSAAYFCASSPQGAGEQYFGPGTRLTVT.

This clone showed up just a few times. V gene TRBV18 combines with J gene TRBJ2-4, with a possible D match to TRBD1 (6 bases). CDR3 size: 15 residues. With 6 bases removed from V and 2 bases from J, the gap between germline ends came to 14 bases. From germline, CDR1 is KGHSH and CDR2 LQKENI. CDR3 coding DNA: TGTGCCAGCTCCGAAACCCAGGGGACCAAAAACATTCAGTACTTC. It specifies CASSETQGTKNIQYF.

The J gene is TRBJ2-3, the V gene TRBV19; D gene uncertain. V lost 2 bases and J lost 2, with 2 bases in between. CDR3 length: 12 residues. The germline CDR1 and CDR2 sequences are LNHDA and SQIVND (reference sequence). CDR3 region: CASSIHTDTQYF. In DNA, the CDR3 is TGTGCCAGTAGTATACACACAGATACGCAGTATTTT.

The chain has TRBV28 and TRBJ1-5; TRBD1 agrees at 8 bases. The V and J ends lost 3 bases and 9 bases, in that order; junction bases with no gene match: 10. Germline assignment: CDR1 MDHEN and CDR2 SYDVKM. The CDR3 sequence is 15 residues long. CDR3 sequence: CASSLVQGETPPQHF. The DNA of the CDR3 is TGTGCCAGCAGTTTGGTACAGGGGGAAACACCGCCCCAGCATTTT.

This chain joins TRBV9 and TRBJ2-2; D perhaps matches TRBD1 (6 bases). The V gene's germline CDR1 is SGDLS and CDR2 YYNGEE. This CDR3 spans 16 amino acids. The V and J ends lost 3 bases and 2 bases respectively, with 14 bases between them. The CDR3 DNA reads as TGTGCCAGCAGCGGTAGACAGGCACTTAACACCGGGGAGCTGTTTTTT. This sequence encodes CASSGRQALNTGELFF.

This chain joins TRBV7-9 and TRBJ2-7, with TRBD2 matching 15 bases. CDR1 is SEHNR, CDR2 FQNEAQ, per germline (reference sequence). J was trimmed by 9 bases and V by 4 bases; bases with no gene match: 7. The CDR3 runs to 15 residues. The CDR3 nucleotides are TGTGCCAGCAGCTCTCCGGGACTAGCGGGAGGCCTGCAGTACGTC. This sequence encodes CASSSPGLAGGLQYV.

This clone was counted at least ten times. The V and J genes are TRBV29-1 and TRBJ2-5; D gene unclear. The germline V and J ends were trimmed by 2 bases and 0 bases, with 4 bases remaining between them. The CDR3 is 12 amino acids. Germline CDR1 is SQVTM and CDR2 is ANQGSEA. The CDR3 nucleotides are TGCAGCGTTGAAACGGACCAAGAGACCCAGTACTTC. It yields the protein CSVETDQETQYF. Supplemented by reference TRBV29-1 and TRBJ2-5, the full variable domain reads SAVISQKPSRDICQRGTSLTIQCQVDSQVTMMFWYRQQPGQSLTLIATANQGSEATYESGFVIDKFPISRPNLTFSTLTVSNMSPEDSSIYLCSVETDQETQYFGPGTRLLVL.

The CDR3 loop reads CASSIETGRTEAFF. CDR3 in DNA: TGTGCCAGTAGTATAGAGACAGGGAGGACTGAAGCTTTCTTT. V gene TRBV19 combines with J gene TRBJ1-1; the match to TRBD1 covers 7 bases. The germline V gene has CDR1 LNHDA and CDR2 SQIVND (reference sequence). The CDR3 runs to 14 residues. The junction had 3 bases not matched to a gene; V was cut back by 0 bases and J by 5 bases.